Below, 30 T cell receptor beta chains from the same sample are listed, as sequenced in a study of T-cell memory formation after mild COVID-19. TCRdb processed the 5' RACE reads anew with MiXCR; each CDR3 protein has one entry. The sample lists some 30,000 distinct CDR3 sequences, less than 8% occurring once. The sample was PBMCs or a T cell subset sorted from them (not recorded which). Receptor source: an adult woman who had mild COVID-19 (a few samples of this study predate the infection). Cell type and time point are not known.

This clonotype turned up a few times. An end of the junction does not agree with germline; a read error may underlie this. The rearrangement uses TRBV20-1 and TRBJ1-5, with D possibly matching TRBD1 (5 bases). CDR3 length: 14 residues. Germline CDR1 and CDR2: DFQATT and SNEGSKA (reference sequence). The CDR3 nucleotides are TGCAGTGCAAGAGACGGGGGTGGCAATCAGCCCCAGCATTTT. Protein: CSARDGGGNQPQHF.

In this sample, this clonotype turned up many times. The chain recombines TRBV28 with TRBJ2-7, with 8 bases identical to TRBD1. The V gene's germline CDR1 is MDHEN and CDR2 SYDVKM. The CDR3 is 15 amino acids. V gave up 7 bases and J gave up 0 bases; unmatched junction bases: 8. The CDR3 sequence: CASTPQTGGSYEQYF. As DNA, the CDR3 is TGTGCCAGCACCCCGCAAACAGGGGGCTCCTACGAGCAGTACTTC.

Many counts were recorded for this clonotype. This chain connects TRBV14 to TRBJ1-1; 7 bases fit TRBD1. The CDR3 covers 14 residues. Germline trimming cut 4 bases from V and 5 bases from J; bases unmatched to any gene: 7. Germline loops: CDR1 SGHDN, CDR2 FVKESK. CDR3 in DNA: TGTGCCAGCAGCCCAGGGGGGTTGAGGACTGAAGCTTTCTTT. The encoded protein is CASSPGGLRTEAFF.

This clonotype qualifies as medium-sized. The rearrangement joins TRBV6-6 to TRBJ2-5; a possible D gene is TRBD1 (5 bases). Trimming left V 7 bases short and J 3 bases short, with 18 bases between. Germline CDR1 MNHNY, CDR2 SVGAGI (reference sequence). This CDR3 spans 15 amino acids. The CDR3 nucleotides are TGTGCCAGCAAGAAAGGAGTGGGGCGAGAAGAGACCCAGTACTTC. Translating gives CASKKGVGREETQYF.

This clonotype has a count of ten or more. The CDR3 protein is CASSLRRSVDEQFF. In DNA form, the CDR3 reads TGTGCCAGCAGTTTGAGGAGGTCCGTGGATGAGCAGTTCTTC. The rearrangement joins TRBV12-3 or TRBV12-4 to TRBJ2-1; the D gene is possibly TRBD2 (5 bases). The V gene lost 3 bases and the J gene lost 8 bases, with 14 bases spanning the gap. This CDR3 has 14 amino acids.

This clonotype was recorded many times. This chain joins TRBV3-2 and TRBJ2-5; the table's D gene call, TRBD1, was not cross checked with the DNA. TRBV3-2 is noted as a pseudogene. This CDR3 has 13 residues. The CDR3 nucleotides read TGTGCCAGCAGCTACGGGACAGAAGAGACCCAGTACTTC. This translates into CASSYGTEETQYF.

This clonotype was counted ten times or more. The rearrangement joins TRBV4-1 to TRBJ2-1; D is unclear. V lost 4 bases, J lost 9 bases, and 25 bases lay in between. CDR1 and CDR2 (germline): MGHRA, YSYEKL. The CDR3 is made up of 17 amino acids. The CDR3 loop reads CASSPINPSVAVSEQFF. DNA of the CDR3: TGCGCCAGCAGCCCCATTAACCCCTCCGTCGCTGTAAGTGAGCAGTTCTTC.

This clonotype was detected many times. The chain joins TRBV29-1 to TRBJ2-1; 11 nucleotides agree with TRBD2. The ends lost 7 bases at V and 4 bases at J; junction bases unmatched: 3. The CDR3 is 13 residues long. The germline CDR1 and CDR2 sequences are SQVTM and ANQGSEA. The CDR3 region has the DNA TGCAGCGCCGGGACTAGCGGTTACAATGAGCAGTTCTTC. The encoded protein is CSAGTSGYNEQFF.

This clonotype has ten or more counts. Here the CDR3 DNA reads TGTGCCAGCAGTTTAGAGGCAGGGGATTGGAACACTGAAGCTTTCTTT. Protein: CASSLEAGDWNTEAFF. The rearrangement uses TRBV28 and TRBJ1-1, with a tentative D call TRBD1 (6 bases). The CDR3 contains 16 residues. The V end was cut by 2 bases, the J end by 1 base, with 14 bases between. Germline CDR1 MDHEN, CDR2 SYDVKM. The full variable domain, completed using reference TRBV28 and TRBJ1-1, is DVKVTQSSRYLVKRTGEKVFLECVQDMDHENMFWYRQDPGLGLRLIYFSYDVKMKEKGDIPEGYSVSREKKERFSLILESASTNQTSMYLCASSLEAGDWNTEAFFGQGTRLTVV.

This clonotype was found many times. V gene TRBV3-1 combines with J gene TRBJ1-1; 8 bases map to TRBD1. The CDR3 consists of 17 residues. Germline V gives CDR1 LGHDT, CDR2 YNNKEL (reference sequence). The V gene end was trimmed by 0 bases and the J gene end by 5 bases; junction bases not matched to a gene: 11. The CDR3 DNA is TGTGCCAGCAGCCAAGAAAGAAAACCAGGGGGCTTGACTGAAGCTTTCTTT. As protein: CASSQERKPGGLTEAFF.

This clonotype has at least ten counts. This chain connects TRBV30 to TRBJ2-7; tentatively, D is TRBD2 (7 bases). Trimming left V 4 bases short and J 0 bases short, with 13 bases between. The germline CDR1 and CDR2 sequences are GTSNPN and SVGIG (reference sequence). The CDR3 consists of 14 residues. CDR3 DNA sequence: TGTGCCTGGAAGGGGGGAGGGAGCTCCTACGAGCAGTACTTC. Translation gives CAWKGGGSSYEQYF.

This clonotype was observed many times. The genes are TRBV7-3 and TRBJ2-1, with 7 bases identical to TRBD1. Germline lookup yields CDR1 SGHTA and CDR2 FQGTGA. The junction had 17 bases not matched to a gene; V was cut back by 4 bases and J by 5 bases. The CDR3 length is 18 residues. This chain's CDR3 is CASSSLLSDRKFNNEQFF. CDR3 in DNA: TGTGCCAGCAGCTCCCTCTTATCGGACAGGAAATTTAACAATGAGCAGTTCTTC.

This clonotype is judged medium-sized (0.01 to 0.1%). The chain is built from TRBV5-4 and TRBJ1-2; no firm D call. Germline loops: CDR1 SGHNT, CDR2 YYREEE (reference sequence). V was trimmed by 0 bases and J by 2 bases, leaving 11 bases between them. There are 15 residues in the CDR3. The CDR3 DNA reads TGTGCCAGCAGCTTGGAGAAGGGAGTCAACTATGGCTACACCTTC. This sequence encodes CASSLEKGVNYGYTF.

This clonotype was found many times. The chain joins TRBV19 to TRBJ1-1; D is ambiguous. Looked up from germline, CDR1 is LNHDA and CDR2 is SQIVND (reference sequence). The CDR3 contains 13 residues. V was shortened by 1 base and J by 0 bases, with 3 bases between the two germline ends. The CDR3: CASSIAVNTEAFF. CDR3 DNA: TGTGCCAGTAGTATAGCAGTGAACACTGAAGCTTTCTTT.

This clonotype was seen repeatedly, ten times or more. The genes are TRBV18 and TRBJ1-5; TRBD1 matches 11 bases. The CDR3 covers 14 residues. After removal of 6 bases from V and 6 bases from J, the junction contained 4 bases not matched to a gene. Germline lookup yields CDR1 KGHSH and CDR2 LQKENI. Here the CDR3 reads CASSPGQGAQPQHF. The CDR3 bases are TGTGCCAGCTCCCCCGGACAGGGGGCTCAGCCCCAGCATTTT.

Ten or more counts support this clonotype. V usage is TRBV20-1 and J usage is TRBJ2-1; D perhaps matches TRBD2 (6 bases). Germline V gives CDR1 DFQATT, CDR2 SNEGSKA (reference sequence). V lost 0 bases and J 0 bases, leaving 15 bases between the germline ends. CDR3 size: 17 residues. CDR3 region: CSARDHGGASSYNEQFF. The CDR3 DNA is TGCAGTGCTAGAGATCACGGCGGGGCCAGCTCCTACAATGAGCAGTTCTTC.

This clonotype was seen at least ten times. The chain has TRBV5-1 and TRBJ2-1; 10 bases match TRBD1. CDR1 and CDR2 (germline): SGHRS, YFSETQ. The CDR3 length is 16 residues. The trim removed 0 bases at V and 2 bases at J, leaving 2 bases unmatched. The CDR3 protein is CASSLGGTGAYNEQFF. In DNA, the CDR3 is TGCGCCAGCAGCTTGGGAGGGACAGGGGCCTACAATGAGCAGTTCTTC.

Points on this clonotype: The junction departs from the called germline gene at one end, perhaps through a read error. This chain joins TRBV2 and TRBJ1-1; D is unresolved. Germline lookup yields CDR1 SNHLY and CDR2 FYNNEI. The CDR3 is 11 residues long. This CDR3 reads CASRPATGAFF. The CDR3 DNA reads as TGTGCATCGAGACCGGCCACTGGAGCTTTCTTT.

This clonotype was picked up many times. The CDR3 sequence: CASSYAGLTYEQYF. Written as DNA, the CDR3 is TGTGCCAGCAGTTACGCCGGGCTGACCTACGAGCAGTACTTC. The chain has TRBV6-2 or TRBV6-3 and TRBJ2-7; D unresolved. The CDR3 is 14 amino acids. The germline gives CDR1 MNHEY, CDR2 SVGEGT. With 2 bases removed from V and 2 bases from J, the gap between germline ends came to 10 bases.

This clonotype has at least ten counts. V and J are TRBV15 and TRBJ2-3, with D perhaps matching TRBD2 (6 bases). The CDR3 spans 16 residues. The V gene lost 1 base and the J gene lost 0 bases, with 11 bases spanning the gap. Per the germline V gene, CDR1 is LNHNV and CDR2 is YYDKDF (reference sequence). The CDR3 DNA reads as TGTGCCACCAGCAGAGGGGCTGGGACTAGCACAGATACGCAGTATTTT. The encoded protein is CATSRGAGTSTDTQYF.

This clonotype was recorded many times. The rearrangement joins TRBV19 to TRBJ2-2; D unresolved. The CDR3 spans 15 residues. V dropped 3 bases and J dropped 0 bases, with 8 bases sitting between them. From germline, CDR1 is LNHDA and CDR2 SQIVND (reference sequence). CDR3 DNA sequence: TGTGCCAGTAGTATCAAAACAGCGAACACCGGGGAGCTGTTTTTT. Translation gives CASSIKTANTGELFF.

The table lists this clonotype with many counts. The chain links TRBV24-1 to TRBJ2-1; the D is unclear. CDR1 and CDR2 (germline): KGHDR, SFDVKD. The CDR3 length is 13 residues. V shed 9 bases and J shed 4 bases, with 12 bases lying between them. Written as DNA, the CDR3 is TGTGCCACCTCGGCGGCCCGGTACAATGAGCAGTTCTTC. As protein: CATSAARYNEQFF.

This clonotype was detected many times. The V call is TRBV24-1, the J call TRBJ2-1; 10 bases match TRBD2. Looked up from germline, CDR1 is KGHDR and CDR2 is SFDVKD. V shed 3 bases and J 7 bases; nucleotides not matched to a gene: 8. The CDR3 runs to 16 residues. DNA for the CDR3: TGTGCCACCAGTGATCGAAGCGGGGGGGTCTTTAATGAGCAGTTCTTC. It is translated as CATSDRSGGVFNEQFF.

At least ten counts were recorded for this clonotype. V is TRBV5-6 and J is TRBJ1-1; possible D gene TRBD1, 5 bases. Trimming shortened V by 4 bases and J by 0 bases, and 10 bases separated the two germline ends. The germline gives CDR1 SGHDT, CDR2 YYEEEE. The CDR3 length is 14 residues. The CDR3 nucleotides are TGTGCCAGCAGCCTGACAGACCTGAACACTGAAGCTTTCTTT. This sequence encodes CASSLTDLNTEAFF.

This clonotype was observed many times. The chain recombines TRBV28 with TRBJ2-1; TRBD1 matches 7 bases. The germline V gene encodes CDR1 MDHEN and CDR2 SYDVKM. The J segment lost 0 bases and the V segment lost 5 bases, leaving 1 base of the junction unmatched. This CDR3 spans 14 amino acids. CDR3 loop: CASSRDSSYNEQFF. The CDR3 DNA is TGTGCCAGCAGTCGGGACAGCTCCTACAATGAGCAGTTCTTC.

This clonotype was detected many times. The chain links TRBV5-5 to TRBJ2-1; 7 nucleotides align to TRBD1. Germline V gene data show CDR1 as SGHKS and CDR2 as YYEKEE (reference sequence). The CDR3 length is 11 residues. V lost 3 bases, J lost 10 bases, and 1 base stayed unmatched. The CDR3 region has the DNA TGTGCCAGCAGCTGGGGACAGGAGCAGTTCTTC. Residues: CASSWGQEQFF.

This clonotype was recorded at least ten times. The rearrangement links TRBV6-2 or TRBV6-3 to TRBJ1-5; TRBD1 is a possible D gene (5 bases). From germline, CDR1 is MNHEY and CDR2 SVGEGT. The V gene lost 2 bases and the J gene lost 2 bases, with 13 bases spanning the gap. The CDR3 is 16 residues long. CDR3: CASSYGGRAGNQPQHF. DNA of the CDR3: TGTGCCAGCAGTTACGGTGGCAGGGCAGGCAATCAGCCCCAGCATTTT.

The table lists this clonotype with many counts. The CDR3 sequence is CASTATGRTDTQYF. The CDR3 nucleotides are TGTGCCAGCACCGCCACCGGGCGCACAGATACGCAGTATTTT. The chain couples TRBV6-6 to TRBJ2-3, with unresolved D. This CDR3 has 14 amino acids. The V gene lost 7 bases and the J gene lost 1 base, with 12 bases spanning the gap. Per the germline V gene, CDR1 is MNHNY and CDR2 is SVGAGI (reference sequence).

The table lists this clonotype with a few counts. As DNA, the CDR3 is TGCAGTGCTAGAGACTCATTCCAGAGGGGCCTTAAGGTACTCTACAATGAGCAGTTCTTC. Residues: CSARDSFQRGLKVLYNEQFF. The chain is built from TRBV20-1 and TRBJ2-1, with D perhaps given as TRBD1 or TRBD2 (5 bases each). Germline CDR1 is DFQATT and CDR2 is SNEGSKA (reference sequence). This CDR3 spans 20 amino acids. V gave up 0 bases and J gave up 3 bases, with 27 bases separating them.

This clonotype was recorded many times. The chain combines TRBV9 with TRBJ2-7, with a possible D match to TRBD1 (7 bases). CDR1 and CDR2 (germline): SGDLS, YYNGEE. V shed 2 bases and J shed 2 bases, with 11 bases lying between them. This CDR3 has 14 amino acids. CDR3: CASSVQGGPYEQYF. CDR3 DNA: TGTGCCAGCAGCGTTCAGGGGGGACCCTACGAGCAGTACTTC.